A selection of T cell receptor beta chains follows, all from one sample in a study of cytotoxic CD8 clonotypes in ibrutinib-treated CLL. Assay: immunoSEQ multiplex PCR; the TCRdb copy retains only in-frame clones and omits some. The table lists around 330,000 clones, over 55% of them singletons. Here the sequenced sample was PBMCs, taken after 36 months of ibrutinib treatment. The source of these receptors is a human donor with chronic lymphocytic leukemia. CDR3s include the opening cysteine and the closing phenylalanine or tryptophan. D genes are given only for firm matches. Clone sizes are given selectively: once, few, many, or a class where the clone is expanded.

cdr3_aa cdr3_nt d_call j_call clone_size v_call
CASSQRGSDTQYF TGTGCCAGCAGCCAACGTGGCTCCGATACGCAGTATTTT - TRBJ2-3 few TRBV4-2
CASSITTYNEQFF TGTGCCAGTTCTATAACCACTTACAATGAGCAGTTCTTC - TRBJ2-1 - TRBV19
CASSLGRNTQYF TGTGCCAGCAGCTTAGGGCGGAATACGCAGTATTTT - TRBJ2-3 - TRBV13
CASSFSLQGNEQFF TGTGCCAGCAGCTTCTCCTTACAGGGGAATGAGCAGTTCTTC TRBD1 TRBJ2-1 few TRBV11-2
CASSLAPNEQYF TGCGCCAGCAGCTTGGCGCCGAACGAGCAGTACTTC - TRBJ2-7 - TRBV5-1
CSVVWQGNTIYF TGCAGCGTTGTTTGGCAGGGGAACACCATATATTTT - TRBJ1-3 few TRBV29-1
CASSMRPQESAYYGYTF TGTGCCAGTAGTATGAGACCACAGGAGTCGGCGTACTATGGCTACACCTTC - TRBJ1-2 - TRBV19
CASSSAQISTDTQYF TGTGCCAGCAGCTCAGCCCAGATCAGCACAGATACGCAGTATTTT - TRBJ2-3 - TRBV7-9
CASSGNYAGELFF TGTGCCAGCAGCGGGAACTACGCCGGGGAGCTGTTTTTT - TRBJ2-2 few TRBV11-2
CASSSTDYGYTF TGTGCCAGCAGCTCGACAGATTATGGCTACACCTTC - TRBJ1-2 - TRBV7-9
CASSQIQGVGETQYF TGCGCCAGCAGCCAGATACAGGGGGTGGGAGAGACCCAGTACTTC TRBD1 TRBJ2-5 - TRBV4-1
CASSPPHSGQLTDTQYF TGTGCCAGCTCACCGCCTCACTCGGGACAGTTGACAGATACGCAGTATTTT TRBD1 TRBJ2-3 - TRBV18
CASRGTGVFGANVLTF TGTGCCAGTAGGGGAACAGGGGTGTTTGGGGCCAACGTCCTGACTTTC TRBD1 TRBJ2-6 - TRBV19
CASKHRALLTDTQYF TGTGCCAGTAAACACAGGGCCTTGTTGACAGATACGCAGTATTTT - TRBJ2-3 - TRBV9
CASRDPGQPQRNQPQHF TGTGCCAGCAGAGACCCGGGACAGCCTCAGAGGAATCAGCCCCAGCATTTT TRBD1 TRBJ1-5 - TRBV2
CASSLFLSKTETQYF TGTGCCAGCAGCTTATTTCTCAGTAAAACAGAGACCCAGTACTTC - TRBJ2-5 - TRBV7-6
CASSPREGNQPQHF TGTGCCAGCAGTCCCAGGGAGGGCAATCAGCCCCAGCATTTT - TRBJ1-5 - TRBV27
CASSTGLADYNEQFF TGTGCCAGCAGTACGGGACTAGCGGACTACAATGAGCAGTTCTTC TRBD2 TRBJ2-1 few TRBV27
CASQLLYRYEQYF TGTGCCAGTCAGTTGCTCTACAGATACGAGCAGTACTTC - TRBJ2-7 - TRBV6-1
CASSPTGAYEQYF TGTGCCAGCAGCCCTACAGGAGCCTACGAGCAGTACTTC - TRBJ2-7 few TRBV11-2
CASSETGFYGYTF TGTGCCAGCAGTGAGACAGGGTTCTATGGCTACACCTTC TRBD1 TRBJ1-2 few TRBV27
CSVGASGGTDTQYF TGCAGCGTTGGGGCTAGCGGGGGCACAGATACGCAGTATTTT TRBD2 TRBJ2-3 - TRBV29-1
CASSPGRGLRETQYF TGTGCCAGCAGCCCGGGGAGGGGGCTGAGAGAGACCCAGTACTTC - TRBJ2-5 - TRBV11-3
CSGAAQETQYF TGCAGCGGGGCAGCACAAGAGACCCAGTACTTC - TRBJ2-5 - TRBV29-1
CASTPTGGRTEAFF TGCGCCAGCACCCCGACAGGGGGCAGGACTGAAGCTTTCTTT TRBD1 TRBJ1-1 - TRBV5-1
CASSYTQGSYEQYF TGTGCCAGCAGTTACACACAGGGTTCCTACGAGCAGTACTTC - TRBJ2-7 - TRBV6-5
CASSPARGDEQFF TGTGCCAGCAGTCCGGCCCGCGGGGATGAGCAGTTCTTC - TRBJ2-1 - TRBV6-6
CASRFGRPTTGELFF TGTGCCAGCAGGTTCGGCAGGCCAACCACCGGGGAGCTGTTTTTT - TRBJ2-2 once TRBV6-6
CASSLGTGEAGGPNTGELFF TGTGCCAGCAGCTTAGGCACGGGGGAAGCGGGAGGTCCGAACACCGGGGAGCTGTTTTTT TRBD2 TRBJ2-2 - TRBV7-6
CASSLAGTYGYTF TGTGCCAGCAGCTTAGCGGGGACGTATGGCTACACCTTC - TRBJ1-2 - TRBV7-2
CASSLYGAGQPQHF TGTGCCAGCAGCTTATACGGGGCCGGTCAGCCCCAGCATTTT - TRBJ1-5 few TRBV7-2
CASGNRGRLNEQFF TGTGCCAGCGGAAACAGAGGACGCTTGAATGAGCAGTTCTTC - TRBJ2-1 - TRBV25-1
CASSLLDSSYEQYF TGTGCCAGCAGCTTACTTGACAGCTCCTACGAGCAGTACTTC - TRBJ2-7 - TRBV11-2
CASSLKGVNQPQHF TGTGCCAGCAGTTTGAAGGGGGTCAATCAGCCCCAGCATTTT - TRBJ1-5 - TRBV28
CASHLAGGSTDTQYF TGTGCCAGCCATTTGGCGGGAGGAAGCACAGATACGCAGTATTTT TRBD2 TRBJ2-3 - TRBV5-4
CASSLVRDGDYEQYF TGCGCCAGCAGCTTGGTCAGGGACGGCGACTACGAGCAGTACTTC - TRBJ2-7 - TRBV5-1
CASSLQIGQGVNTGELFF TGCGCCAGCAGCTTGCAGATTGGACAGGGGGTCAACACCGGGGAGCTGTTTTTT TRBD1 TRBJ2-2 - TRBV5-1
CASRITTGFYTGELFF TGTGCCAGTAGGATCACTACAGGATTTTACACCGGGGAGCTGTTTTTT - TRBJ2-2 - TRBV19
CASSLDGAVGYGYTF TGTGCCAGCAGCTTAGACGGGGCGGTTGGCTATGGCTACACCTTC - TRBJ1-2 - TRBV7-9
CASSVGDRVGEQYF TGTGCCAGCAGCGTAGGGGACAGGGTGGGCGAGCAGTACTTC TRBD1 TRBJ2-7 - TRBV9
CAISVRVARYNEQFF TGTGCCATCAGTGTTCGTGTGGCTCGATACAATGAGCAGTTCTTC - TRBJ2-1 few TRBV10-3
CASSPGQGDGYTF TGCGCCAGCAGCCCGGGACAGGGGGACGGCTACACCTTC TRBD1 TRBJ1-2 few TRBV5-1
CSVHTTGAYEQYF TGCAGCGTCCACACGACAGGGGCCTACGAGCAGTACTTC TRBD1 TRBJ2-7 - TRBV29-1
CASSSRLAGEQYF TGTGCCAGCAGTTCCAGACTAGCCGGCGAGCAGTACTTC TRBD2 TRBJ2-7 - TRBV27
CASSKDRGPNEQYF TGTGCCAGCAGTAAAGACAGGGGGCCCAACGAGCAGTACTTC TRBD1 TRBJ2-7 few TRBV6-5
CASSQERGTHTDTQYF TGCGCCAGCAGCCAAGAGCGTGGCACACACACAGATACGCAGTATTTT - TRBJ2-3 - TRBV4-3
CASSPRTSGGAIPYEQYF TGCGCCAGCAGCCCGAGGACTAGCGGGGGGGCTATTCCCTACGAGCAGTACTTC TRBD2 TRBJ2-7 - TRBV5-1
CASSNRQGETEAFF TGCGCCAGCAGCAATCGACAGGGCGAGACTGAAGCTTTCTTT TRBD1 TRBJ1-1 - TRBV5-1
CASSFSGDEQYF TGTGCCAGCAGCTTCTCAGGGGACGAGCAGTACTTC - TRBJ2-7 - TRBV9
CASSLDLDLGYTF TGTGCCAGCAGCTTAGATCTGGATCTTGGCTACACCTTC - TRBJ1-2 - TRBV5-8
CASSLALAGNSPLHF TGTGCCAGCAGCTTAGCTCTGGCAGGGAATTCACCCCTCCACTTT - TRBJ1-6 once TRBV7-8
CASSPGQYYEQYF TGTGCCAGCTCTCCGGGACAGTACTACGAGCAGTACTTC TRBD1 TRBJ2-7 few TRBV18
CASSHPVRQPGNTIYF TGCGCCAGCAGCCACCCCGTTCGGCAGCCTGGAAACACCATATATTTT - TRBJ1-3 - TRBV4-1
CASRDRGSTDTQYF TGTGCCAGCAGGGACAGGGGTAGCACAGATACGCAGTATTTT TRBD1 TRBJ2-3 - TRBV6-5
CASSLVLAGGPSGELFF TGTGCCAGCAGCTTGGTGCTAGCGGGGGGGCCAAGCGGGGAGCTGTTTTTT TRBD2 TRBJ2-2 - TRBV5-6